Below are 19 T cell receptor delta chains sequenced from a single sample in a study of DNA immune sequencing with unique molecular identifiers. All 8 TRDV and 4 TRDJ genes were targeted in 32-plex amplification of genomic DNA. In around 3 barcoding PCR cycles, molecules received a 12-nucleotide UMI, then adapter PCR followed. TCRdb fed the multiplex PCR reads to CATT. The repertoire holds roughly 430 delta-chain clones, roughly two fifths seen once, with around 66% in the top ten. Specimen: buffy coat blood. These receptor sequences come from a human donor in good health.

Remarks on this clone: A read error is possible here, since a much larger clone lies one base away. The V and J genes are TRDV1 and TRDJ1, with 8 bases aligning to TRDD3. CDR1 and CDR2 from the germline V gene are TSWWSYY and QGS. V was pared by 2 bases and J by 0 bases, with 23 bases of the junction left unmatched. This CDR3 is 22 amino acids long. The DNA for the CDR3 is TGTGCTCTTGGGGAAGGGTCGGACCTCTTGTACTGGGGGCTCCCCTACACCGATAAACTCATCTTT. It yields the protein CALGEGSDLLYWGLPYTDKLIF.

Concerning this clone: The amino acid sequence in TCRdb belongs to a much larger clone and departs from this DNA's translation at residue 4, likely a sequencing read error; the sequence shown is translated from the DNA. The chain has TRDV1 and TRDJ1; 9 nucleotides line up with TRDD3. After removal of 7 bases from V and 0 bases from J, the junction contained 33 bases not matched to a gene. The CDR3 contains 24 residues. CDR1 TSWWSYY and CDR2 QGS come from the germline V gene. The CDR3 protein is CALVVSPLGPGDTSTPPYTDKLIF. The CDR3 DNA sequence: TGTGCTCTTGTGGTGTCCCCCCTTGGCCCTGGGGATACGAGTACCCCTCCGTACACCGATAAACTCATCTTT.

Note on this clone: A far bigger clonotype differs at one base, so this is likely a read error. Other DNA variants within this sample encode the same CDR3. The gene calls are TRDV1 and TRDJ1; 13 bases fit TRDD3. Germline assignment: CDR1 TSWWSYY and CDR2 QGS. The CDR3 runs 26 residues. The V and J ends lost 2 bases and 4 bases, in that order; junction bases with no gene match: 34. The DNA of the CDR3 is TGTGCTCTTGGGGAATCGGCCCCCTACCACCCCCCTCACTGGGGGATACGCGGCATTCCTCTCGATAAACTCATCTTT. It codes for CALGESAPYHPPHWGIRGIPLDKLIF.

This clone was observed a few times. TCRdb lists the protein of a much larger clone for this DNA, which differs at residue 5, so this is likely a read error; the protein given here is translated from the DNA itself. This CDR3 is CACDYLYSYTDKLIF. The CDR3 nucleotides are TGTGCCTGTGACTACCTGTACTCGTACACCGATAAACTCATCTTT. The chain employs TRDV2 and TRDJ1, with D hard to call. The CDR3 totals 15 residues. V was cut by 3 bases and J by 0 bases, with 13 bases left in between. Germline CDR1 is GEAIGNYY and CDR2 is EKD.

This clone was seen more than once but under ten times. This may be a read error, as it is one base from a much larger clone. Other DNA sequences in the same sample also yield this CDR3. This chain uses TRDV1 with TRDJ1; tentative D call: TRDD3 (6 bases). Trimming stripped 3 bases from V and 7 bases from J, with 18 bases between. The CDR3 covers 15 residues. From germline, CDR1 is TSWWSYY and CDR2 QGS. The CDR3 region is CALGDLLPTGFKLIF. CDR3 nucleotides: TGTGCTCTTGGGGATCTACTACCTACTGGGTTTAAACTCATCTTT.

This clone is labeled as medium-sized. The chain carries TRDV1 and TRDJ1; 9 bases agree with TRDD3. In germline, CDR1 is TSWWSYY, CDR2 QGS. With V trimmed by 0 bases and J by 0 bases, 23 bases remained unmatched. This CDR3 comprises 23 residues. In DNA form, the CDR3 reads TGTGCTCTTGGGGAACTTTTCCGGCCTTCACCGTCTGGGGGATTTCGGTACACCGATAAACTCATCTTT. Protein sequence: CALGELFRPSPSGGFRYTDKLIF.

Remarks on this clone: A read error is likely here: a far larger clone is one base away. The V and J genes are TRDV2 and TRDJ1; D unresolved. In germline, CDR1 is GEAIGNYY, CDR2 EKD. V was trimmed by 2 bases and J by 4 bases, leaving 10 bases between them. The CDR3 sequence is 13 residues long. The CDR3 DNA reads as TGTGCCTGTGACAACCTGGTGGACGATAAACTCATCTTT. Residues: CACDNLVDDKLIF.

By sample fraction, this clone is large (0.1 to 1%). The V call is TRDV2, the J call TRDJ3, with 10 nucleotides matching TRDD3. This CDR3 region has 20 residues. Germline V lookup: CDR1 GEAIGNYY, CDR2 EKD. V lost 0 bases and J lost 0; bases outside the gene matches: 7. This chain's CDR3 is CACDTTGGSSLSWDTRQMFF. The DNA for the CDR3 is TGTGCCTGTGACACCACTGGGGGATCCTCCCTCTCCTGGGACACCCGACAGATGTTTTTC.

On this clone itself: A read error is likely here: a far larger clone is one base away. The chain employs TRDV2 and TRDJ1, with 13 bases lining up with TRDD3. V dropped 2 bases and J dropped 2; count of bases not matched to a gene: 25. The CDR3 has 23 residues. Germline V CDR1 and CDR2: GEAIGNYY, EKD. CDR3 sequence reads: CACDSMTARGRTGGYAQTDKLIF. In DNA, the CDR3 is TGTGCCTGTGACAGTATGACGGCCCGCGGAAGGACTGGGGGATACGCTCAGACCGATAAACTCATCTTT.

This clone is classed as large. The genes are TRDV1 and TRDJ1; tentative D call: TRDD2 (5 bases). The length of the CDR3 is 17 residues. Germline V gives CDR1 TSWWSYY, CDR2 QGS. V was shortened by 2 bases and J by 10 bases, with 26 bases between the two germline ends. The CDR3 sequence is CALGEKGHFPKTEGLIF. CDR3 coding DNA: TGTGCTCTTGGGGAAAAGGGGCACTTCCCCAAGACTGAGGGACTCATCTTT.

This clone qualifies as hyperexpanded. Other DNA sequences in the same sample also yield this CDR3. The CDR3 nucleotides read TGTGCTCTTGGGGAACCGGCCTTCCTACGGTTAGAGCTCATCTTT. Encoded protein: CALGEPAFLRLELIF. The chain employs TRDV1 and TRDJ1; 9 bases are a match to TRDD2. Trimming removed 1 base from V and 11 bases from J; junction bases left unmatched: 11. The germline CDR1 and CDR2 sequences are TSWWSYY and QGS. This CDR3 region has 15 residues.

A word on this clone: The protein TCRdb gives is from a much larger clone and does not agree with this DNA's translation at residue 6, likely a read error; the protein shown here comes from the DNA. The chain carries TRDV1 and TRDJ1; 9 bases align to TRDD3. Per the germline V gene, CDR1 is TSWWSYY and CDR2 is QGS. The trim removed 4 bases at V and 0 bases at J, leaving 30 bases unmatched. The CDR3 is made up of 24 amino acids. The CDR3 is CALGVPPLGPGDTSTPPYTDKLIF. CDR3 nucleotides: TGTGCTCTTGGGGTGCCCCCCCTTGGCCCTGGGGATACGAGTACCCCTCCGTACACCGATAAACTCATCTTT.

This clone has just one count. This likely traces to a read error, being one base from a far larger clone. Additional DNA sequences in this sample encode the identical CDR3. The rearrangement links TRDV2 to TRDJ3; TRDD3 matches 13 bases. This CDR3 comprises 21 residues. Germline V gene sequence: CDR1 GEAIGNYY, CDR2 EKD. The DNA of the CDR3 is TGTGCCTGTGACAGCGTACTGGGGGATACGTCCGGCTCCTGGGATACCCGACAGATGTTTTTC. Amino acid sequence: CACDSVLGDTSGSWDTRQMFF.

Concerning this clone: A read error likely explains this, since a far larger clone differs by one base. V gene TRDV1 combines with J gene TRDJ4; maybe TRDD3 (7 bases). In germline, CDR1 is TSWWSYY, CDR2 QGS. This CDR3 spans 21 amino acids. The V end was cut by 3 bases, the J end by 1 base, with 33 bases between. Here the CDR3 reads CALGEARCSFLKYWGGRPLIF. CDR3 bases: TGTGCTCTTGGGGAGGCGAGGTGTTCTTTCCTAAAGTACTGGGGAGGCAGACCCCTGATCTTT.

This clone was seen more than once but under ten times. The chain couples TRAV29/DV5 to TRDJ3; 7 positions match TRDD3. Germline V gene lookup returns CDR1 NSMFDY and CDR2 ISSIKDK. The CDR3 length is 17 residues. With V trimmed by 0 bases and J by 0 bases, 3 bases remained unmatched. This CDR3 reads CAASEGGSSWDTRQMFF. DNA for the CDR3: TGTGCAGCAAGCGAGGGGGGATCCTCCTGGGACACCCGACAGATGTTTTTC.

A remark on this clone: A much larger clonotype is one base distant, so this may be a read error. The J gene is TRDJ1, the V gene TRDV2; D is possibly TRDD3 (6 bases). Looked up from germline, CDR1 is GEAIGNYY and CDR2 is EKD. The CDR3 has 17 amino acids. The V and J ends lost 0 bases and 3 bases respectively, with 19 bases between them. Written as DNA, the CDR3 is TGTGCCTGTGACACCGTTGGGATAGAGAGTGACGCCGATAAACTCATCTTT. It translates to CACDTVGIESDADKLIF.

This clone is termed large. V is TRDV2 and J is TRDJ1; TRDD3 agrees at 9 bases. CDR1 and CDR2 (germline): GEAIGNYY, EKD. V gave up 0 bases and J gave up 4 bases; unmatched junction bases: 17. The CDR3 has 19 residues. The CDR3 region has the DNA TGTGCCTGTGACACCCTGTTTACTGCCGGGGGATACCAAGGCGATAAACTCATCTTT. This encodes CACDTLFTAGGYQGDKLIF.

Sample share makes this clone large. The rearrangement links TRDV1 to TRDJ1, with TRDD3 identical over 8 bases. CDR3 size: 19 residues. Germline values: CDR1 TSWWSYY, CDR2 QGS. The trim removed 4 bases at V and 3 bases at J, leaving 19 bases unmatched. The CDR3 loop reads CALGAPRRGWGMRSDKLIF. The DNA of the CDR3 is TGTGCTCTTGGGGCCCCCCGCCGTGGATGGGGGATGCGGTCCGATAAACTCATCTTT.

Notes on this clone: A read error likely explains this, since a far larger clone differs by one base. This chain links TRDV2 with TRDJ1, with 13 bases identical to TRDD3. CDR3 length: 23 residues. The ends lost 2 bases at V and 2 bases at J; junction bases unmatched: 25. Germline values: CDR1 GEAIGNYY, CDR2 EKD. Here the CDR3 reads CACDIMTARGRTGGYAQTDKLIF. CDR3 DNA sequence: TGTGCCTGTGACATTATGACGGCCCGCGGAAGGACTGGGGGATACGCTCAGACCGATAAACTCATCTTT.